The 25 T cell receptor beta chains below all came from one sample that was sequenced in a study of T cell repertoires in cytomegalovirus infection. TCRdb recomputed calls from the reads with MiXCR, one row per CDR3 protein. The sample records about 440,000 distinct CDR3 sequences, 25% to 40% being singletons. Sample: PBMCs. These TCRs come from a human donor in good health (CMV status not recorded). Some clones in this sample may be carry-over from other donors' samples.

The rearrangement uses TRBV20-1 and TRBJ2-7; 11 bases fit TRBD2. V lost 3 bases to trimming and J lost 4 bases; unmatched junction nucleotides: 8. CDR3 length: 15 amino acids. The germline CDR1 and CDR2 sequences are DFQATT and SNEGSKA (reference sequence). CDR3 protein: CSASVLSGGAYEQYF. The CDR3 nucleotides are TGCAGTGCTAGTGTTCTTAGCGGGGGGGCGTACGAGCAGTACTTC.

CDR3 in DNA: TGTGCCAGCACCCTGACAGGGGTAGACTGGTACTACGAGCAGTACTTC. It is translated as CASTLTGVDWYYEQYF. The chain employs TRBV6-5 and TRBJ2-7; TRBD1 matches 8 bases. V shed 7 bases and J 3 bases; nucleotides not matched to a gene: 14. The CDR3 spans 16 residues. The V gene's germline CDR1 is MNHEY and CDR2 SVGAGI.

The table lists this clonotype with a few counts. The genes are TRBV6-2 or TRBV6-3 and TRBJ2-7; 10 nucleotides agree with TRBD1. Per the germline V gene, CDR1 is MNHEY and CDR2 is SVGEGT. The length of the CDR3 is 15 residues. Unmatched junction bases numbered 6, after V lost 5 bases and J lost 2 bases. DNA for the CDR3: TGTGCCAGCAGTGCAGCCGGGACAGGGGCCTACGAGCAGTACTTC. Translated: CASSAAGTGAYEQYF.

The rearrangement joins TRBV20-1 to TRBJ1-5; D gene ambiguous. CDR3 length equals 14 residues. CDR1 is DFQATT, CDR2 SNEGSKA, per germline (reference sequence). V was clipped by 1 base and J by 1 base, with 8 bases between them. CDR3 sequence: CSARVGQSNQPQHF. The CDR3, as DNA: TGCAGTGCTAGAGTAGGTCAGAGCAATCAGCCCCAGCATTTT.

This clonotype has just a few counts. V is TRBV18 and J is TRBJ1-1; D gene unclear. The V and J ends lost 2 bases and 2 bases respectively, with 15 bases between them. The germline CDR1 and CDR2 sequences are KGHSH and LQKENI. The CDR3 runs 16 residues. DNA for the CDR3: TGTGCCAGCTCACCATTATGGGCCGGAATAAACACTGAAGCTTTCTTT. Its translation: CASSPLWAGINTEAFF.

This clonotype was counted a few times. The rearrangement links TRBV10-2 to TRBJ2-1; 12 nucleotides match TRBD2. CDR3 length: 16 residues. Germline CDR1 WSHSY, CDR2 SAAADI. V shed 2 bases and J 9 bases; nucleotides not matched to a gene: 8. CDR3 nucleotides: TGCGCCAGCAGTGAGAATCTAGCGGGGGGGCCAGGTGAGCAGTTCTTC. It yields the protein CASSENLAGGPGEQFF.

The chain employs TRBV4-2 and TRBJ1-6; 8 bases agree with TRBD1. Germline CDR1 LGHNA, CDR2 YNFKEQ. J gave up 8 bases and V 0 bases, and 9 bases lay outside the gene matches. The CDR3 contains 17 residues. The CDR3: CASSQDTSGQGYSPLHF. The CDR3 DNA sequence: TGTGCCAGCAGCCAAGATACTTCCGGACAGGGTTATTCACCCCTCCACTTT.

A note on this clonotype: The conserved closing phenylalanine or tryptophan is absent in this CDR3, likely reflecting a read error. This chain joins TRBV7-2 and TRBJ2-5; 12 nucleotides line up with TRBD2. The trim removed 4 bases at V and 5 bases at J, leaving 2 bases unmatched. Looked up from germline, CDR1 is SGHTA and CDR2 is FQGNSA. The CDR3 is 14 amino acids. DNA of the CDR3: TGTGCCAGCAGCTCCGGACTAGCGGGGGAGACCCAGTACTGC. Amino acids: CASSSGLAGETQYC.

This clonotype was counted a few times. Mismatch with germline at one junction end may stem from a read error. The chain joins TRBV6-2 or TRBV6-3 to TRBJ1-2; D is unresolved. This CDR3 comprises 19 residues. Germline V gene data show CDR1 as MNHEY and CDR2 as SVGEGT. Here the CDR3 reads CASTDGLPRTLQRPLGCTF. For the CDR3, the DNA is TGTGCCAGTACGGACGGACTGCCCCGTACCTTGCAGAGGCCCCTGGGCTGCACCTTC.

The rearrangement links TRBV28 to TRBJ1-3; weak D call: TRBD1 (6 bases). Germline V lookup: CDR1 MDHEN, CDR2 SYDVKM. V was shortened by 5 bases and J by 3 bases, with 20 bases between the two germline ends. This CDR3 contains 17 residues. Written as DNA, the CDR3 is TGTGCCAGCAGTCCCGCCCCGACAGGAGGATATGGAAACACCATATATTTT. Translated: CASSPAPTGGYGNTIYF.

This chain joins TRBV12-3 or TRBV12-4 and TRBJ2-5; D gene unclear. Trimming left V 5 bases short and J 5 bases short, with 12 bases between. The length of the CDR3 is 13 residues. The CDR3 DNA reads as TGTGCCAGCAGTAAAACCCTCGTTGAGACCCAGTACTTC. Protein product: CASSKTLVETQYF.

This clonotype was counted between two and nine times. This chain connects TRBV5-1 to TRBJ1-1; 8 bases align to TRBD1. V shed 4 bases and J 6 bases; nucleotides not matched to a gene: 8. CDR3 size: 14 residues. CDR1 SGHRS and CDR2 YFSETQ come from the germline V gene. Here the CDR3 DNA reads TGCGCCAGCAGCCCGACGACAGGGGCGCCTGAAGCTTTCTTT. Its translation is CASSPTTGAPEAFF. Full variable domain (rest looked up from reference TRBV5-1 and TRBJ1-1): KAGVTQTPRYLIKTRGQQVTLSCSPISGHRSVSWYQQTPGQGLQFLFEYFSETQRNKGNFPGRFSGRQFSNSRSEMNVSTLELGDSALYLCASSPTTGAPEAFFGQGTRLTVV.

CDR3 residues: CASSDSFGATGSHQPQHF. CDR3 nucleotides: TGTGCCAGCAGTGACTCTTTTGGGGCCACGGGGAGCCATCAGCCCCAGCATTTT. The rearrangement joins TRBV6-4 to TRBJ1-5; possibly TRBD1 for D (5 bases). Trimming shortened V by 0 bases and J by 5 bases, and 20 bases separated the two germline ends. CDR3 length: 18 residues. Germline V gene lookup returns CDR1 MRHNA and CDR2 SNTAGT.

This clonotype was seen a few times. The J gene is TRBJ1-2, the V gene TRBV5-1, with 8 bases lining up with TRBD1. This CDR3 spans 17 amino acids. Germline V CDR1 and CDR2: SGHRS, YFSETQ. The junction had 13 bases not matched to a gene; V was cut back by 4 bases and J by 2 bases. CDR3 nucleotide sequence: TGCGCCAGCAGCCTAAGTAGGACAGGGACCGGCAACTATGGCTACACCTTC. Its translation: CASSLSRTGTGNYGYTF.

This clonotype was picked up a small number of times. The V call is TRBV12-3 or TRBV12-4, the J call TRBJ1-5; 7 bases line up with TRBD1. There are 14 residues in the CDR3. V lost 6 bases to trimming and J lost 3 bases; unmatched junction nucleotides: 5. CDR3 DNA: TGTGCCAGCAGCCTGGGACAGATCAATCAGCCCCAGCATTTT. As protein: CASSLGQINQPQHF.

This clonotype was counted between two and nine times. This chain links TRBV28 with TRBJ1-4; TRBD1 aligns across 9 bases. Germline-derived CDR1 and CDR2 are MDHEN and SYDVKM. The ends lost 6 bases at V and 0 bases at J; junction bases unmatched: 14. This CDR3 is 19 amino acids long. CDR3 sequence reads: CASSKTTARQGATNEKLFF. Here the CDR3 DNA reads TGTGCCAGCAGCAAAACTACAGCCAGACAGGGGGCAACTAATGAAAAACTGTTTTTT.

CDR3: CASSRGPANYGYTF. CDR3 in DNA: TGTGCCAGCAGTCGCGGGCCAGCTAACTATGGCTACACCTTC. V and J are TRBV12-3 or TRBV12-4 and TRBJ1-2; D gene unclear. Trimming removed 5 bases from V and 0 bases from J, with 10 bases in between. The CDR3 sequence is 14 residues long.

This clonotype turned up a few times. The chain uses TRBV2 and TRBJ2-7, with D hard to call. The length of the CDR3 is 16 residues. In germline, CDR1 is SNHLY, CDR2 FYNNEI. Between the trimmed V and J ends, which lost 3 bases and 2 bases, there was a span of 17 bases. The CDR3 here is CASSDAAPPGAYEQYF. Written as DNA, the CDR3 is TGTGCCAGCAGTGATGCTGCTCCGCCTGGGGCCTACGAGCAGTACTTC.

There are many counts of this clonotype. The CDR3: CASSYSSSTDTQYF. CDR3 sequence (DNA): TGTGCCAGCAGTTACTCGAGTTCCACAGATACGCAGTATTTT. The chain employs TRBV6-5 and TRBJ2-3, with unresolved D. The V end was cut by 0 bases, the J end by 2 bases, with 6 bases between. This CDR3 region has 14 residues. Germline loops: CDR1 MNHEY, CDR2 SVGAGI.

This clonotype was observed at least ten times. The CDR3 here is CASSPGGHTRGNTIYF. CDR3 sequence (DNA): TGTGCCAGCAGCCCGGGAGGGCATACACGTGGAAACACCATATATTTT. The rearrangement joins TRBV7-9 to TRBJ1-3; D unresolved. The V end was cut by 5 bases, the J end by 3 bases, with 17 bases between. CDR3 length: 16 residues. Germline V gene data show CDR1 as SEHNR and CDR2 as FQNEAQ (reference sequence).

This clonotype was counted between two and nine times. The J gene is TRBJ1-1, the V gene TRBV6-6; the D gene is possibly TRBD1 (6 bases). The CDR3 contains 15 residues. Germline values: CDR1 MNHNY, CDR2 SVGAGI (reference sequence). Between the trimmed V and J ends, which lost 5 bases and 0 bases, there was a span of 13 bases. The CDR3 DNA sequence: TGTGCCAGCAGTCAACTACAGGGCATGAACACTGAAGCTTTCTTT. Its protein product is CASSQLQGMNTEAFF.

The V gene is TRBV12-3 or TRBV12-4, the J gene TRBJ1-2; 11 bases map to TRBD1. V was pared by 6 bases and J by 4 bases, with 10 bases of the junction left unmatched. The CDR3 is 16 residues long. In DNA, the CDR3 is TGTGCCAGCAGGGGGGACAGGGGGGCCTTCCTCTATGGCTACACCTTC. Translated, it gives CASRGDRGAFLYGYTF.

The CDR3 DNA reads TGCAGTGTGGGAGGCAACAACATGAACACTGAAGCTTTCTTT. Amino acids: CSVGGNNMNTEAFF. The V and J genes are TRBV20-1 and TRBJ1-1, with D hard to call. Trimming cost V 7 bases and J 0 bases, with 15 bases left between them. Germline V gives CDR1 DFQATT, CDR2 SNEGSKA (reference sequence). CDR3 length: 14 amino acids.

This clonotype was recorded many times. V usage is TRBV6-1 and J usage is TRBJ2-7; 9 positions match TRBD2. There are 13 residues in the CDR3. In germline, CDR1 is MNHNS, CDR2 SASEGT. J gave up 3 bases and V 4 bases, and 1 base lay outside the gene matches. DNA for the CDR3: TGTGCCAGCAGTGGTAGCGGGAGCTACGAGCAGTACTTC. This translates into CASSGSGSYEQYF.

This clonotype is a singleton in its sample. One end of the junction varies from germline; a read error may be responsible. The chain carries TRBV7-4 and TRBJ1-1, with 10 bases fitting TRBD1. This CDR3 comprises 15 residues. Germline lookup yields CDR1 SGHVT and CDR2 SQSDAQ. This chain's CDR3 is CASSPGQGWNTEALF. CDR3 bases: TGTGCCAGCAGCCCGGGACAGGGGTGGAACACTGAAGCTTTATTT.